The 9 T cell receptor beta chains below all came from one sample that was sequenced in a study of blood T cells in healthy people across ages. A second PCR of about 7 to 12 cycles used a sample-barcoded 5' primer and a J-beta primer mix. From the 5' RACE reads, TCRdb called clonotypes with MiXCR, one entry per CDR3 protein. Of some 640,000 distinct CDR3 sequences in the sample, 25% to 35% were seen once. The sequenced material came from blood. These receptor sequences come from a woman aged 80 or over in good health.

This clonotype was picked up many times. The V and J genes are TRBV4-2 and TRBJ2-1; 11 bases map to TRBD1. From germline, CDR1 is LGHNA and CDR2 YNFKEQ. The CDR3 is 17 residues long. V lost 0 bases, J lost 8 bases, and 9 bases stayed unmatched. The CDR3 spells CASSQDFGQGAYYEQFF. The CDR3 coding sequence is TGTGCCAGCAGCCAAGATTTCGGACAGGGGGCTTATTATGAGCAGTTCTTC.

Only one count was recorded for this clonotype. The CDR3 is CASGGGYEQFF. Here the CDR3 DNA reads TGTGCCAGCGGAGGGGGTTATGAGCAGTTCTTC. This sequence joins TRBV6-2 or TRBV6-3 and TRBJ2-1; D might be TRBD1 or TRBD2, each matching 6 bases. The CDR3 sequence is 11 residues long. The germline CDR1 and CDR2 sequences are MNHEY and SVGEGT. With 8 bases removed from V and 8 bases from J, the gap between germline ends came to 10 bases.

The chain links TRBV5-1 to TRBJ1-2; no firm D call. Germline V gives CDR1 SGHRS, CDR2 YFSETQ. Between the trimmed V and J ends, which lost 6 bases and 0 bases, there was a span of 12 bases. The CDR3 length is 14 residues. Written as DNA, the CDR3 is TGCGCCAGCACCCAAGGTCCGGCTAACTATGGCTACACCTTC. Translating it yields CASTQGPANYGYTF.

This clonotype turned up a few times. This may be a read error, as it is one base from a much larger clone. CDR3 in DNA: TGTGCCATCAGGGGCCCTGGGGCCAACGTCCCGACTTTC. This gives the protein CAIRGPGANVPTF. This chain uses TRBV10-3 with TRBJ2-6; D is possibly TRBD1 (5 bases). Germline V gene sequence: CDR1 ENHRY, CDR2 SYGVKD. The CDR3 spans 13 residues.

The sample holds many counts of this clonotype. This chain connects TRBV6-5 to TRBJ1-2; 8 bases fit TRBD1. Germline CDR1 MNHEY, CDR2 SVGAGI. V lost 2 bases, J lost 1 base, and 3 bases stayed unmatched. This CDR3 comprises 15 residues. The CDR3 loop reads CASSYGDRLNYGYTF. The CDR3 DNA reads as TGTGCCAGCAGTTACGGGGACAGGCTTAACTATGGCTACACCTTC.

This clonotype was counted many times. The chain joins TRBV14 to TRBJ2-1; 7 bases line up with TRBD2. This CDR3 comprises 14 residues. V trimming: 1 base; J trimming: 4 bases; junction bases outside the gene matches: 1. Germline CDR1 SGHDN, CDR2 FVKESK. CDR3 nucleotide sequence: TGTGCCAGCAGCCAAGGAGCGGGGTACAATGAGCAGTTCTTC. Protein sequence: CASSQGAGYNEQFF.

This sequence joins TRBV20-1 and TRBJ2-1; 13 bases map to TRBD2. CDR3 length equals 16 residues. Germline V gives CDR1 DFQATT, CDR2 SNEGSKA (reference sequence). V shed 6 bases, J shed 0 bases, and the junction held 5 bases outside the gene matches. DNA for the CDR3: TGCAGTGCGGATCGACTAGCGGGGGGCTCCTACAATGAGCAGTTCTTC. Residues: CSADRLAGGSYNEQFF.

This clonotype was observed a few times. Given a much more abundant clone one base away, this may be a read error. The V gene is TRBV4-2, the J gene TRBJ2-5, with TRBD2 matching over 8 bases. Looked up from germline, CDR1 is LGHNA and CDR2 is YNFKEQ. This CDR3 is built from 16 residues. The junction had 3 bases not matched to a gene; V was cut back by 0 bases and J by 0 bases. This CDR3 reads CASSQEGSGDQETQYF. For the CDR3, the DNA is TGTGCCAGCAGCCAAGAGGGTAGCGGGGACCAAGAGACCCAGTACTTC.

On this clonotype: A read error may produce the germline difference seen at one junction end. The chain has TRBV7-2 and TRBJ2-4; D unresolved. In germline, CDR1 is SGHTA, CDR2 FQGNSA. The CDR3 is 15 amino acids. DNA of the CDR3: TGTGCCAGCAGCTTAGTACAGAACGCCTACAATGAGCAGCACTTC. Translated, it gives CASSLVQNAYNEQHF.